The 27 T cell receptor beta chains below were found in one sample sequenced in a study of blood T cell repertoires in COVID-19. The data were produced by immunoSEQ multiplex PCR, yet TCRdb's version contains in-frame clones alone and is incomplete. The sample yields about 100,000 clones, approximately 80% seen once. The sample taken for sequencing was peripheral blood. The source of these receptors is a human donor in a cohort sampled during active COVID-19.

The genes are TRBV28 and TRBJ1-1; D is possibly TRBD1 (6 bases). Trimming cost V 5 bases and J 2 bases, with 12 bases left between them. The CDR3 spans 14 residues. Germline values: CDR1 MDHEN, CDR2 SYDVKM. CDR3 DNA: TGTGCCAGCAGTCCCAACAGGGATAACACTGAAGCTTTCTTT. It translates to CASSPNRDNTEAFF.

The rearrangement joins TRBV2 to TRBJ2-1; D possibly corresponds to TRBD2 (5 bases). V gave up 3 bases and J gave up 8 bases, with 11 bases separating them. From germline, CDR1 is SNHLY and CDR2 FYNNEI. The CDR3 runs to 13 residues. The CDR3 sequence is CASSDGSEDEQFF. CDR3 DNA: TGTGCCAGCAGTGACGGGTCGGAGGATGAGCAGTTCTTC.

The chain joins TRBV27 to TRBJ1-1; 7 bases agree with TRBD1. After removal of 5 bases from V and 5 bases from J, the junction contained 8 bases not matched to a gene. In germline, CDR1 is MNHEY, CDR2 SMNVEV (reference sequence). The CDR3 consists of 14 residues. The CDR3 bases are TGTGCCAGCAGTCGAGACAGGGAGAGGACTGAAGCTTTCTTT. As protein: CASSRDRERTEAFF.

The chain combines TRBV4-2 with TRBJ2-1, with D possibly TRBD2 on 6 matching bases. From germline, CDR1 is LGHNA and CDR2 YNFKEQ. V was cut by 4 bases and J by 5 bases, with 18 bases left in between. The CDR3 runs to 16 residues. The CDR3 DNA is TGTGCCAGCAGCCCACTGACTAGTAGTTTTGACAATGAGCAGTTCTTC. This gives the protein CASSPLTSSFDNEQFF.

This chain connects TRBV6-1 to TRBJ2-3, with 11 bases that match TRBD2. Germline-derived CDR1 and CDR2 are MNHNS and SASEGT. The CDR3 is 16 residues long. The V and J ends lost 4 bases and 2 bases, in that order; junction bases with no gene match: 5. In nucleotides, the CDR3 is TGTGCCAGCAGTGTCGCTAGCGGGGGGCCCACAGATACGCAGTATTTT. It translates to CASSVASGGPTDTQYF.

The rearrangement joins TRBV10-3 to TRBJ2-3; D is undetermined. Germline CDR1 is ENHRY and CDR2 is SYGVKD. CDR3 size: 14 residues. Trimming cost V 3 bases and J 2 bases, with 9 bases left between them. The CDR3, as DNA: TGTGCCATCAGTGATGGTGGAGCCACAGATACGCAGTATTTT. It translates to CAISDGGATDTQYF.

The rearrangement uses TRBV19 and TRBJ2-2; 12 nucleotides align to TRBD1. The CDR3 spans 18 residues. V lost 6 bases to trimming and J lost 3 bases; unmatched junction nucleotides: 11. Germline V gene sequence: CDR1 LNHDA, CDR2 SQIVND (reference sequence). As DNA, the CDR3 is TGTGCCAGTAGGCTTTCCGGGACAGGGGGCGCCCACACCGGGGAGCTGTTTTTT. Translated, it gives CASRLSGTGGAHTGELFF. Full variable domain (rest looked up from reference TRBV19 and TRBJ2-2): DGGITQSPKYLFRKEGQNVTLSCEQNLNHDAMYWYRQDPGQGLRLIYYSQIVNDFQKGDIAEGYSVSREKKESFPLTVTSAQKNPTAFYLCASRLSGTGGAHTGELFFGEGSRLTVL.

The genes are TRBV10-1 and TRBJ2-1; 8 nucleotides line up with TRBD1. Germline V CDR1 and CDR2: WNHNN, SYGVQD (reference sequence). The CDR3 is made up of 13 amino acids. The trim removed 5 bases at V and 10 bases at J, leaving 7 bases unmatched. The CDR3 reads CASSSISGGEQFF. As DNA, the CDR3 is TGCGCCAGCAGTAGCATCTCAGGGGGCGAGCAGTTCTTC.

The V call is TRBV25-1, the J call TRBJ2-3; possibly TRBD2 for D (5 bases). Germline CDR1 and CDR2: MGHDK and SYGVNS. V lost 5 bases, J lost 0 bases, and 9 bases lay in between. This CDR3 region has 14 residues. CDR3 sequence: CASSRASSTDTQYF. The CDR3 region has the DNA TGTGCCAGCAGTAGGGCTAGCAGCACAGATACGCAGTATTTT.

Note on this clone: The sample carries other DNA sequences with the same CDR3. The rearrangement joins TRBV7-2 to TRBJ2-2; 12 bases align to TRBD2. CDR3 length: 15 residues. Trimming removed 3 bases from V and 5 bases from J; junction bases left unmatched: 1. Germline V CDR1 and CDR2: SGHTA, FQGNSA. The CDR3 DNA reads TGTGCCAGCAGCTTCGGGACTAGCGGGACCGGGGAGCTGTTTTTT. Protein sequence: CASSFGTSGTGELFF.

V usage is TRBV28 and J usage is TRBJ2-5, with 7 bases matching TRBD1. CDR3 length equals 18 residues. V dropped 2 bases and J dropped 5; count of bases not matched to a gene: 17. CDR1 and CDR2 from the germline V gene are MDHEN and SYDVKM. The CDR3 here is CASSLERARDRARETQYF. The CDR3 DNA reads as TGTGCCAGCAGTTTAGAAAGAGCTCGAGACAGGGCGAGGGAGACCCAGTACTTC.

The chain joins TRBV6-6 to TRBJ2-5; a possible D gene is TRBD2 (6 bases). Trimming shortened V by 2 bases and J by 4 bases, and 11 bases separated the two germline ends. The CDR3 is made up of 14 amino acids. The germline V gene has CDR1 MNHNY and CDR2 SVGAGI (reference sequence). DNA of the CDR3: TGTGCCAGCAGTTACGAGGCTAGCGCAGAGACCCAGTACTTC. Amino acids: CASSYEASAETQYF.

The genes are TRBV5-1 and TRBJ2-3; TRBD2 aligns across 8 bases. Germline CDR1 SGHRS, CDR2 YFSETQ. V was pared by 0 bases and J by 3 bases, with 3 bases of the junction left unmatched. This CDR3 contains 15 residues. CDR3 DNA: TGCGCCAGCAGCTTGGGGCGGGGGGCGACAGATACGCAGTATTTT. As protein: CASSLGRGATDTQYF. The entire variable domain, with the rest obtained from reference TRBV5-1 and TRBJ2-3, is as follows: KAGVTQTPRYLIKTRGQQVTLSCSPISGHRSVSWYQQTPGQGLQFLFEYFSETQRNKGNFPGRFSGRQFSNSRSEMNVSTLELGDSALYLCASSLGRGATDTQYFGPGTRLTVL.

This clone was counted a single time. The chain joins TRBV2 to TRBJ1-2; TRBD1 might be the D (5 bases). This CDR3 is built from 13 residues. Germline CDR1 is SNHLY and CDR2 is FYNNEI. V dropped 8 bases and J dropped 3 bases, with 13 bases sitting between them. The CDR3 sequence is CASRQGADYGYTF. As DNA, the CDR3 is TGTGCCAGCCGCCAAGGGGCCGACTATGGCTACACCTTC. The full variable domain, with the rest looked up from reference TRBV2 and TRBJ1-2, is EPEVTQTPSHQVTQMGQEVILRCVPISNHLYFYWYRQILGQKVEFLVSFYNNEISEKSEIFDDQFSVERPDGSNFTLKIRSTKLEDSAMYFCASRQGADYGYTFGSGTRLTVV.

This chain connects TRBV7-8 to TRBJ2-7; 12 bases agree with TRBD1. Per the germline V gene, CDR1 is SGHVS and CDR2 is FQNEAQ. This CDR3 has 15 residues. Trimming at V came to 3 bases and at J to 5 bases, leaving 5 bases not matched to a gene. Here the CDR3 DNA reads TGTGCCAGCAGCTTGGGGGACAGGGGGCGGAACGAGCAGTACTTC. Translation: CASSLGDRGRNEQYF.

V and J are TRBV7-9 and TRBJ2-3; 8 nucleotides agree with TRBD1. Germline V gene lookup returns CDR1 SEHNR and CDR2 FQNEAQ (reference sequence). This CDR3 is 15 amino acids long. V lost 4 bases and J lost 4; bases outside the gene matches: 7. The CDR3 sequence is CASSYGQGYADTQYF. The DNA for the CDR3 is TGTGCCAGCAGCTACGGACAGGGCTATGCAGATACGCAGTATTTT.

The chain joins TRBV7-8 to TRBJ2-3; TRBD2 aligns across 10 bases. The CDR3 extends over 18 amino acids. Germline-derived CDR1 and CDR2 are SGHVS and FQNEAQ. V trimming: 2 bases; J trimming: 0 bases; junction bases outside the gene matches: 8. CDR3: CASSLSAGGSGSTDTQYF. CDR3 in DNA: TGTGCCAGCAGCTTATCAGCGGGGGGGTCCGGAAGCACAGATACGCAGTATTTT.

The chain combines TRBV15 with TRBJ2-4, with 8 bases fitting TRBD1. The CDR3 is 19 amino acids. Germline V gene lookup returns CDR1 LNHNV and CDR2 YYDKDF (reference sequence). The V segment lost 0 bases and the J segment 3 bases; nucleotides outside the gene matches: 13. As DNA, the CDR3 is TGTGCCACCAGCAGAGATGGGGGACAGGCCGTCTCGAGCAAAAACATTCAGTACTTC. Encoded protein: CATSRDGGQAVSSKNIQYF.

This rearrangement joins TRBV15 to TRBJ2-7; D is unresolved. The CDR3 consists of 12 residues. CDR1 and CDR2 (germline): LNHNV, YYDKDF (reference sequence). V dropped 0 bases and J dropped 6 bases, with 6 bases sitting between them. CDR3 nucleotides: TGTGCCACCAGCAGAGATCGGAGCGAGCAGTACTTC. It yields the protein CATSRDRSEQYF.

J is TRBJ2-3 and V is TRBV28, with 12 bases lining up with TRBD2. This CDR3 is built from 16 residues. Per the germline V gene, CDR1 is MDHEN and CDR2 is SYDVKM. Trimming cost V 4 bases and J 2 bases; bases outside gene matches: 4. CDR3 DNA sequence: TGTGCCAGCAGTTACACTAGCGGGAGGTCCACAGATACGCAGTATTTT. Its translation: CASSYTSGRSTDTQYF.

The rearrangement joins TRBV12-3 or TRBV12-4 to TRBJ1-1; D possibly corresponds to TRBD1 (6 bases). The CDR3 extends over 13 amino acids. The ends were cut back, 7 bases at V and 3 bases at J, with 12 bases in the middle. The CDR3 region is CASITAGDTEAFF. DNA for the CDR3: TGTGCCAGCATAACAGCAGGGGACACTGAAGCTTTCTTT.

This clone came up a few times. The chain is built from TRBV28 and TRBJ2-4; TRBD2 agrees at 9 bases. The CDR3 covers 16 residues. The germline V gene has CDR1 MDHEN and CDR2 SYDVKM. The V and J ends lost 7 bases and 4 bases, in that order; junction bases with no gene match: 11. The CDR3 DNA reads as TGTGCCAGCACCGGGTGGCGGGAGGGACTAAAAAACATTCAGTACTTC. Its protein is CASTGWREGLKNIQYF.

This chain connects TRBV5-6 to TRBJ1-4; 9 bases align to TRBD1. Germline loops: CDR1 SGHDT, CDR2 YYEEEE. This CDR3 region has 17 residues. After removal of 3 bases from V and 0 bases from J, the junction contained 6 bases not matched to a gene. The CDR3 spells CASSWLGQGATNEKLFF. The DNA of the CDR3 is TGTGCCAGCAGCTGGCTGGGACAGGGTGCAACTAATGAAAAACTGTTTTTT.

This clone is a singleton in its sample. V and J are TRBV7-2 and TRBJ2-5; D possibly corresponds to TRBD1 (5 bases). V was pared by 1 base and J by 7 bases, with 16 bases between. The germline CDR1 and CDR2 sequences are SGHTA and FQGNSA. This CDR3 region has 15 residues. The CDR3 nucleotides read TGTGCCAGCAGCTTAGATAGGGGCGGCTCCGGGACCCAGTACTTC. As protein: CASSLDRGGSGTQYF. Supplemented by reference TRBV7-2 and TRBJ2-5, the full variable domain reads GAGVSQSPSNKVTEKGKDVELRCDPISGHTALYWYRQSLGQGLEFLIYFQGNSAPDKSGLPSDRFSAERTGGSVSTLTIQRTQQEDSAVYLCASSLDRGGSGTQYFGPGTRLLVL.

The chain recombines TRBV11-2 with TRBJ2-4; TRBD2 aligns across 10 bases. Germline trimming cut 6 bases from V and 9 bases from J; bases unmatched to any gene: 11. Per the germline V gene, CDR1 is SGHAT and CDR2 is FQNNGV. The CDR3 consists of 15 residues. CDR3 coding DNA: TGTGCCAGCAGAACCCCTAGCGGGAGCGAGGGCATTCAGTACTTC. It is translated as CASRTPSGSEGIQYF.

J is TRBJ2-3 and V is TRBV9, with 9 bases fitting TRBD1. The CDR3 sequence is 14 residues long. Germline CDR1 and CDR2: SGDLS and YYNGEE. Trimming at V came to 3 bases and at J to 8 bases, leaving 7 bases not matched to a gene. CDR3: CASSAPGTGTTQYF. The CDR3 DNA sequence: TGTGCCAGCAGCGCACCCGGGACAGGGACTACGCAGTATTTT.

The J gene is TRBJ1-2, the V gene TRBV7-3; 8 positions agree with TRBD1. The CDR3 consists of 13 residues. Germline CDR1 SGHTA, CDR2 FQGTGA. The ends lost 5 bases at V and 6 bases at J; junction bases unmatched: 5. The CDR3 DNA reads TGTGCCAGCAGCGAACGACAGGGGAATGGCTACACCTTC. Its protein is CASSERQGNGYTF.